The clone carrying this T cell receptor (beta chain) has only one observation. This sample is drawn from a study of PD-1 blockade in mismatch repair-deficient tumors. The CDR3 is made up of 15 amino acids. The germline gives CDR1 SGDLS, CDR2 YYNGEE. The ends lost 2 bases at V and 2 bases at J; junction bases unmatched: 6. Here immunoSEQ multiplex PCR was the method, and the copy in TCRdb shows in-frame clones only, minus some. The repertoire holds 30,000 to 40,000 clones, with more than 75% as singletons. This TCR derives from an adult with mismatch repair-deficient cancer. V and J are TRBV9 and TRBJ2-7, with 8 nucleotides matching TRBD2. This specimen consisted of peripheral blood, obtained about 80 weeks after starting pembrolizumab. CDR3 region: CASSVGDSGTYEQYF. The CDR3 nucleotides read TGTGCCAGCAGCGTCGGTGATAGCGGGACCTACGAGCAGTACTTC.